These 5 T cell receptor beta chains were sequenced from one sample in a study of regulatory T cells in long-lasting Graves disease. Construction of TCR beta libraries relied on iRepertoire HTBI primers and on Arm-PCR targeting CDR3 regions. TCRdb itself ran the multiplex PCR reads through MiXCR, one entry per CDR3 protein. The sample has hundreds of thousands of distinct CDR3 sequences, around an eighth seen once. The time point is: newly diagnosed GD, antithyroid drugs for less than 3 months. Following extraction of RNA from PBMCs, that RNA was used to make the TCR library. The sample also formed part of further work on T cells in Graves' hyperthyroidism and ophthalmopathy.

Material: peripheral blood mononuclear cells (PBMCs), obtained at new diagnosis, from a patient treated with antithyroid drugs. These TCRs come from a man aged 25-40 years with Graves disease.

CDR3 DNA: TGCGCCAGCAGGGAGGGACTAGCGGGAGGGGGTGAGCAGTTCTTC. Protein sequence: CASREGLAGGGEQFF. The chain carries TRBV10-2 and TRBJ2-1; 16 bases line up with TRBD2. From germline, CDR1 is WSHSY and CDR2 SAAADI. Trimming took 6 bases from V and 9 from J; bases not matched to a gene: 5. The CDR3 extends over 15 amino acids.

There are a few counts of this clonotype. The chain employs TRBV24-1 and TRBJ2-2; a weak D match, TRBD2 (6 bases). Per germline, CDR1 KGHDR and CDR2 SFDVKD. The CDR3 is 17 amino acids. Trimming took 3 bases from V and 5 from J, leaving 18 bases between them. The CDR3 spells CATSDPGRGVKTGELFF. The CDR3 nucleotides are TGTGCCACCAGTGATCCCGGGCGGGGAGTAAAGACCGGGGAGCTGTTTTTT.

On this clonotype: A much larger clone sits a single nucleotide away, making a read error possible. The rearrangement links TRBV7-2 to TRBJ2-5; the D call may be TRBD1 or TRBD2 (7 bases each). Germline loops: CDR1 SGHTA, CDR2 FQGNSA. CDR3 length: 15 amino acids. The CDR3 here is CASSGSGGGTGTEYF. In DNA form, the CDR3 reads TGTGCCAGCAGCGGTTCAGGGGGGGGTACGGGGACCGAGTACTTC.

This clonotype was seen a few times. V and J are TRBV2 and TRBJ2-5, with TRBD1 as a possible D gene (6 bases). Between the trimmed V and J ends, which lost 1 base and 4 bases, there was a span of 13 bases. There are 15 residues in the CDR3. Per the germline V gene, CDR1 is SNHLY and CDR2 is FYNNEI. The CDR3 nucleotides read TGTGCCAGCAGTGAAGGGTTGGGCAGGGGAGAGACCCAGTACTTC. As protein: CASSEGLGRGETQYF.

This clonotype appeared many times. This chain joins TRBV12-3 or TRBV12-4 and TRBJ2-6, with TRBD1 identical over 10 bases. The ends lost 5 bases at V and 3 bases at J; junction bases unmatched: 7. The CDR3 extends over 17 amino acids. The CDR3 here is CASSPQTGGIGANVLTF. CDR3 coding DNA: TGTGCCAGCAGTCCGCAGACAGGGGGCATTGGGGCCAACGTCCTGACTTTC.